The rows below give T cell receptor beta chains drawn from one sample of a study of CD4 and CD8 cells across lung adenocarcinoma regions. TCRdb re-analysed the PCR reads in MiXCR, keeping a single row per CDR3 protein. The sample consists of 20,000 to 30,000 distinct CDR3 sequences, approximately 52% of them appearing once. The specimen was CD4+ T cells from the center of a lung tumor. The receptors stem from a male donor with lung adenocarcinoma. The CD4 and CD8 labels of this study may be unreliable. Both conserved end residues are part of each CDR3. D genes are given only for firm matches. Only part of the rows carry a size: once, few, many, or a class if the clone is expanded.

V gene	CDR3 length	clone size	J gene	D gene	CDR3 DNA	CDR3 protein
TRBV6-1	15	NA	TRBJ2-5	NA	TGTGCCAGCAGTGAGGAGGGCCGGGCCCAAGACACCCAGTACTTC	CASSEEGRAQDTQYF
TRBV12-3/TRBV12-4	15	NA	TRBJ2-5	TRBD2	TGTGCCAGCAGTTTAGGAGTGGGAGGGCTTGAGACCCAGTACTTC	CASSLGVGGLETQYF
TRBV6-1	15	many	TRBJ1-2	NA	TGTGCCAGCAGTGAAGGGGGCAGGGGATCCTATGGCTACACCTTC	CASSEGGRGSYGYTF
TRBV6-5	15	medium-sized	TRBJ2-6	NA	TGTGCCAGCAGTCTTCATACCTCTGGGGCCAACGTCCTGACTTTC	CASSLHTSGANVLTF
TRBV6-1	13	NA	TRBJ2-1	TRBD2	TGTGCCAGTCGAGCGGGAGTCATAAATGAGCAGTTCTTC	CASRAGVINEQFF
TRBV27	14	NA	TRBJ2-3	NA	TGTGCGGGCAGTGGGGCCGGGAACCAAGAGACCCAGTATTTT	CAGSGAGNQETQYF
TRBV6-6	13	medium-sized	TRBJ2-7	NA	TGTGCCAGCAGTCGGGACTTGGGCTACGAGCAGTACTTC	CASSRDLGYEQYF
TRBV9	15	few	TRBJ2-1	TRBD2	TGTGCCAGCACCTCTGGGGGACTAGCGGGAGTTGAGCAGTTCTTC	CASTSGGLAGVEQFF
TRBV12-3/TRBV12-4	14	NA	TRBJ2-7	NA	TGTGCCAGCAGTTCGACCCTATCGGGCTACGAGCAGTACTTC	CASSSTLSGYEQYF
TRBV10-1	19	medium-sized	TRBJ2-1	TRBD2	TGCGCCAGCAGTGGGTTGAGGACTAGCGGGAAAAGTACCTACAATGAGCAGTTCTTC	CASSGLRTSGKSTYNEQFF
TRBV6-1	16	NA	TRBJ2-2	NA	TGTGCCAGCAGAGACAATAGGGATGCGAGCACCGGGGAGCAGTTTTTT	CASRDNRDASTGEQFF
TRBV7-9	13	NA	TRBJ2-7	NA	TGTGCCAGCAGCTTAGTGGTTGGCCGCGAGCAGTACTTC	CASSLVVGREQYF
TRBV12-3/TRBV12-4	12	NA	TRBJ2-7	NA	TGTGCCAGCAGTTTACCGGGGCGCGAGCAGTACTTC	CASSLPGREQYF
TRBV10-2	14	NA	TRBJ1-1	NA	TGCGCCAGCAGTTATGACGGAATGAACACTGAAGCTTTCTTT	CASSYDGMNTEAFF
TRBV4-1	15	few	TRBJ2-1	TRBD1	TGCGCCAGCAGCCCAACCCCGGGACAGGAGGATGAGCAGTTCTTC	CASSPTPGQEDEQFF
TRBV10-2	17	NA	TRBJ2-6	TRBD1	TGCGCCAGCAGTGAGGGCAGGGGGCGGTCTGGGGCCTACGTCCAGACCTTC	CASSEGRGRSGAYVQTF
TRBV6-5	15	NA	TRBJ2-2	TRBD2	TGTGCCAGCAGTTATACTAGCGGGACCGACGGGGAGCTGTTTTTT	CASSYTSGTDGELFF
TRBV6-4	14	few	TRBJ2-3	NA	TGTGCCAGCAGGGCCGACATGGGCACAGATACGCAGTATTTT	CASRADMGTDTQYF
TRBV6-6	17	medium-sized	TRBJ2-5	TRBD2	TGTGCCAGCAGCACCGGGACTAGCGGGAGAGCAATCTACAAGCAGTACTTC	CASSTGTSGRAIYKQYF
TRBV27	15	NA	TRBJ2-2	TRBD2	TGTGCCAGCATAGCGGGGGGTGCGAGCACCGGGGAGCAGTTTTTT	CASIAGGASTGEQFF
TRBV11-3	13	few	TRBJ2-1	NA	TGTGCCAGCAGCTTAACGGGAGACAATGAGCAGTTCTTC	CASSLTGDNEQFF
TRBV27	14	many	TRBJ2-1	TRBD2	TGTGCCAGCAGTTTTGGGGGGGGAGCGAATGAGCAGTTCTTC	CASSFGGGANEQFF
TRBV6-5	12	many	TRBJ1-2	TRBD1	TGTGCCAGCAGAGGACAGGTCTATGGCTACACCTTC	CASRGQVYGYTF
TRBV27	15	NA	TRBJ2-4	NA	TGTGCCAGCAGGACGGGGCTTCAAGCCACAAACATGCAGTATTTC	CASRTGLQATNMQYF
TRBV6-1	13	NA	TRBJ2-3	NA	TGTGCCAGGGGTCGGCAGACAAAAAATATGCAGTATTTT	CARGRQTKNMQYF
TRBV4-1	15	few	TRBJ1-2	TRBD1	TGCGCCAGCAGCCAAAGGACAGGGAGGAACTATGGCTACACCTTC	CASSQRTGRNYGYTF
TRBV6-1	17	NA	TRBJ2-5	TRBD2	TGTGCCAGCAGTGGCCCTCACGGTCGGGGGGTCGGAGAGACCCAGTACTTC	CASSGPHGRGVGETQYF
TRBV7-9	14	few	TRBJ1-3	NA	TGTGCCAGCAGTGTCTCCAGCTCTGGAAACACCATATATTTT	CASSVSSSGNTIYF
TRBV6-2/TRBV6-3	12	NA	TRBJ1-2	NA	TGTGCCAGCAGCCCCTCCCTCTATGGCTACACCTTC	CASSPSLYGYTF
TRBV10-2	19	NA	TRBJ2-3	TRBD2	TGCGCCAGCAGGACCGGGACGGGGGGGGGGGGCGGGGGCCCAGAGACGCAGTATTTC	CASRTGTGGGGGGPETQYF
TRBV27	14	NA	TRBJ2-3	NA	TGTGCGGGCAGCAGGAGCCGGACCCCAGATACGCAGTATTTT	CAGSRSRTPDTQYF
TRBV27	15	once	TRBJ2-7	NA	TGTGCCGCGGGGCCGGGGGTCCATGACACAGAGACGCAGTACTTC	CAAGPGVHDTETQYF
TRBV7-8	16	NA	TRBJ2-1	TRBD2	TGTGCCAGCAGCTTAGCAAACGGGAGGTCCTACAATGAGCAGTTCTTC	CASSLANGRSYNEQFF
TRBV6-1	14	NA	TRBJ2-3	NA	TGTGCCGGCTCGGGGCGGTGGGGCAAAAACACTCAGTACTTT	CAGSGRWGKNTQYF
TRBV14	18	NA	TRBJ2-5	TRBD1	TGTGCCAGCCGCCGGTCAGGGGGCTTCCGACGGAGCCAAGAGACCCAGTACTTC	CASRRSGGFRRSQETQYF
TRBV6-1	14	NA	TRBJ2-2	NA	TGTGCCAGCAGAAAACTCCAAAACACCGGGGAGCTGTTTTTT	CASRKLQNTGELFF
TRBV4-1	15	many	TRBJ2-1	TRBD1	TGCGCCAGCAGCCGGGATGACAGGGAGAACAATGAGCAGTTCTTC	CASSRDDRENNEQFF
TRBV10-1	18	NA	TRBJ2-2	TRBD2	TGCGCCAGCAGTGAGTCATGGAGCGGGAGCCCTAACACAGATGAGCTGTATTTT	CASSESWSGSPNTDELYF
TRBV6-5	16	medium-sized	TRBJ2-2	NA	TGTGCCATGGGGGGGCGACAGGGACTGAACACCGGGGAGCTGTTTTTT	CAMGGRQGLNTGELFF
TRBV12-3/TRBV12-4	13	NA	TRBJ1-3	NA	TGTGCCAGCAGTTTAGCTACTGGAAACACCATATATTTT	CASSLATGNTIYF
TRBV6-5	16	few	TRBJ2-3	TRBD1	TGTGCCAGCAGTTATCAGGGACAGGGGTACACCGGGGCGCAGTATTTT	CASSYQGQGYTGAQYF
TRBV6-1	15	NA	TRBJ2-3	NA	TGTGCCAGCAGCCTCCAGGCCGTAATCACAGAGGCGCAGTATTTT	CASSLQAVITEAQYF